This TCR beta chain was captured in a study of T cell responses to AZD1222 COVID-19 vaccine (dated by TCRdb to the early 2020s). Turning to the overall study: AZD1222 recipients with second doses at about 4 weeks or about 12 weeks were pooled, because spike-specific TCR depth and breadth did not differ between schedules. Enrollment into the trials was organized by age into subgroups of 18-55, 56-69 and 70-plus years, and those subgroups contained about 160, 30 and 59 TCR-sequenced participants, respectively. TCR sequencing covered over 230 trial participants: 207 given two doses of AZD1222 and around 26 given two doses of MenACWY control vaccine.

What the time point label conveys for this sample: baseline before first vaccination. Vaccinee samples were obtained from the UK trials COV001 and COV002, which included a single-blind randomized controlled phase 2/3 trial of AZD1222 (ChAdOx1 nCoV-19) in healthy adults. For TCRbeta chain sequencing, PBMC samples from trial participants were taken at day 0 and at day 28 after the second dose. The CDR3 regions of human TCRbeta chains were subjected to immunosequencing. The source study handled its data this way. Repertoire TCRs were matched against a reference library of SARS-CoV-2-specific TCRs generated with the MIRA antigen-specificity platform. Breadth was defined as the fraction of unique TCRs that were SARS-CoV-2-associated, and depth was defined as the fraction of total T cells that were SARS-CoV-2-associated. Using the MIRA data, every spike-specific TCR was mapped to the spike region that the TCR reacted to and assigned to either a CD4 or a CD8 class. Log10-transformed breadth and depth values were compared by one-way ANOVA with Sidak's multiple comparisons tests. TCRdb holds this immuneACCESS table with in-frame rearrangements only. Some clones are missing; in checked studies, unresolved V genes explain under half, and the rest has no known cause. That table gives V, J and clone size, and the DNA gave D and trimming. Present in this sample are more than 90,000 clones, about 90% of which were seen just once. About 15% of the sample is taken by the ten largest.

With regard to this clone: What antigen it recognizes has not been identified. The input lacks base qualities; no much larger clone sits a single base away.

Ends trimmed: V by 5 bases, J by 9 bases; bases unmatched to a gene: 16. Reading the germline V gene gives CDR1 SGHTA and CDR2 FQGNSA. Inclusive of the bounding cysteine and phenylalanine, the CDR3 is 17 residues long. Only the CDR3 portion is preserved as DNA: 51 bases, with reading frame beginning at the first base. Broader findings and caveats from the paper: Participants were mostly white British and included more females than males, and it was suggested by the authors that clonal diversity may have been underestimated. A significant rise in spike-specific TCR breadth and depth was observed after two AZD1222 doses relative to day 0 and relative to MenACWY recipients. Vaccine-associated CD4 TCRs spanned the whole spike protein, with dominant responses in regions 160-218 and 743-854. The 56-69-year group was small, and its depth increase did not reach significance, likely because of low power. Reportedly, almost half of the unique spike-specific TCRs recognized epitopes lying outside the regions that are mutated in the B.1.351 and B.1.1.7 variants. Because no day 14 peak-response samples were available, the repertoires could be characterized only after the peak T cell response. Conclusions about previously exposed vaccinees are limited because only six or seven AZD1222 recipients were SARS-CoV-2 seropositive at baseline.

The sequence derives from an adult in good health. This chain is built from TRBV7-2 and TRBJ2-1; a stretch of 10 junction bases matches TRBD2. The sequenced sample was peripheral blood, obtained on day 0 of AZD1222 vaccination. DNA sequence: TGTGCCAGCAGCCCAATAACCAAACTAGCGGGATACGGTGAGCAGTTCTTC. This is translated as CASSPITKLAGYGEQFF.